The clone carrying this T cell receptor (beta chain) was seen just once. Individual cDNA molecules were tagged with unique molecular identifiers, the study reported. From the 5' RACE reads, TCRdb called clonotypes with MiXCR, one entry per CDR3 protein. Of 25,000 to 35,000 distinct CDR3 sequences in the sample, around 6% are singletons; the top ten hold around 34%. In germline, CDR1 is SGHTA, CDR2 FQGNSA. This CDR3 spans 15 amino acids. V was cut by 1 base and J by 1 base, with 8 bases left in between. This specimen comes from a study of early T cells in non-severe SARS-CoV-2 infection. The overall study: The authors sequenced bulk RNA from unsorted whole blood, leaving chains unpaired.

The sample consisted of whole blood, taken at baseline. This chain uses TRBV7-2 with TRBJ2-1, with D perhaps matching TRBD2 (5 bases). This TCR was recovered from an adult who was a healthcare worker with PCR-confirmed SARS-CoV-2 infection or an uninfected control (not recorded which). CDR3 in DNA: TGTGCCAGCAGCTTAGGGTCGGGGTCCTACAATGAGCAGTTCTTC. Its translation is CASSLGSGSYNEQFF.